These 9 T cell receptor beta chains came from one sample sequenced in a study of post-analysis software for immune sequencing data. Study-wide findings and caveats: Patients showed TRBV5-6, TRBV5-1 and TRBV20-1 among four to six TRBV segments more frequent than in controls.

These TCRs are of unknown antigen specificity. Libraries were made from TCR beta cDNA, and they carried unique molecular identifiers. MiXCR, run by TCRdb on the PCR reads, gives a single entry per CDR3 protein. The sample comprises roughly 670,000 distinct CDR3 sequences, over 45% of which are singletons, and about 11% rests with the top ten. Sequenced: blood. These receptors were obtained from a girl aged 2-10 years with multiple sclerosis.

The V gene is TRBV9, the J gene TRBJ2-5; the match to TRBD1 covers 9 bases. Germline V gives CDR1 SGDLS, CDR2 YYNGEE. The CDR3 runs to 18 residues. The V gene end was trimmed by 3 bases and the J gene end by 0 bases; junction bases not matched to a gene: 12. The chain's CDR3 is CASSASGTGTPDQETQYF. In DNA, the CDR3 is TGTGCCAGCAGCGCCTCCGGGACAGGGACCCCTGACCAAGAGACCCAGTACTTC.

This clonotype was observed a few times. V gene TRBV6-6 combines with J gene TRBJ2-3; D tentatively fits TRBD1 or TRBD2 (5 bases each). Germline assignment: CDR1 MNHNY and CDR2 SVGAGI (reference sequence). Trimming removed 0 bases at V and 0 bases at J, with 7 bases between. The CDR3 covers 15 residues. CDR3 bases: TGTGCCAGCAGTTACTCTGGGACGAGCACAGATACGCAGTATTTT. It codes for CASSYSGTSTDTQYF.

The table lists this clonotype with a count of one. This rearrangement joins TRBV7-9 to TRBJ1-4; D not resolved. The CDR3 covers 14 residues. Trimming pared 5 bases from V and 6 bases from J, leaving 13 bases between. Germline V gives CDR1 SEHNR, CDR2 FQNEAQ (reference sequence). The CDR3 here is CASSPFGDDEKLFF. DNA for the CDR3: TGTGCCAGCAGCCCGTTCGGGGATGATGAAAAACTGTTTTTT.

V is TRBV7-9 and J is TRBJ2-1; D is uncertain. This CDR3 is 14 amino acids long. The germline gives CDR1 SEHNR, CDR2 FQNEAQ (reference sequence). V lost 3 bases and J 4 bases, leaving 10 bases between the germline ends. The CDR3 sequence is CASSFAQKYNEQFF. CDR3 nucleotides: TGTGCCAGCAGCTTTGCTCAGAAGTACAATGAGCAGTTCTTC. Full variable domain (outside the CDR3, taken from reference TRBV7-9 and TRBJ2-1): DTGVSQNPRHKITKRGQNVTFRCDPISEHNRLYWYRQTLGQGPEFLTYFQNEAQLEKSRLLSDRFSAERPKGSFSTLEIQRTEQGDSAMYLCASSFAQKYNEQFFGPGTRLTVL.

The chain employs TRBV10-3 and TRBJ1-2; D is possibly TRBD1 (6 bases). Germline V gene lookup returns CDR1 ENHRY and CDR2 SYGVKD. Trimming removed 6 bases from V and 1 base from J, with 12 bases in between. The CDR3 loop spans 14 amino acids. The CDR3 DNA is TGTGCCATCAGACCGACAGGAATTAACTATGGCTACACCTTC. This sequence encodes CAIRPTGINYGYTF.

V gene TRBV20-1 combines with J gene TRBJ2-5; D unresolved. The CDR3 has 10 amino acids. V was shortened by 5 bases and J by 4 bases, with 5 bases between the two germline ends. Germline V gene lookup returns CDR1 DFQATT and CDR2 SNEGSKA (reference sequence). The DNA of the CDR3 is TGCAGTGCTGGCCCAGAGACCCAGTACTTC. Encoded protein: CSAGPETQYF.

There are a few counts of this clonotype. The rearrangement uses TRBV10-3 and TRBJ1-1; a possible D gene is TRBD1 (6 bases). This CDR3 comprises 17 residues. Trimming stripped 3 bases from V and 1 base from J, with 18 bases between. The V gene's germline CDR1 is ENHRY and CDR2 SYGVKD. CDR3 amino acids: CAISDPDRRLSNTEAFF. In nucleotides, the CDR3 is TGTGCCATCAGTGACCCCGACAGGAGACTTTCGAACACTGAAGCTTTCTTT.

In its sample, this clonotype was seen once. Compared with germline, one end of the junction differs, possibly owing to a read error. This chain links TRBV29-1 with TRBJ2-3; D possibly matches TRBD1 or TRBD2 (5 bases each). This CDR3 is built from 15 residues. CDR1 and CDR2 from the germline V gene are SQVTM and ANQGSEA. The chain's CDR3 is CSVWDGRSSTGTQYF. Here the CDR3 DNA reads TGCAGCGTTTGGGACGGAAGATCTAGCACAGGTACGCAGTATTTT.

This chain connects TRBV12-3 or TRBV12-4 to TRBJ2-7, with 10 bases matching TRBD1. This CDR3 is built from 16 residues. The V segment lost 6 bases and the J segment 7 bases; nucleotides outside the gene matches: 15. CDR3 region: CASRRSSGTGEWEQYF. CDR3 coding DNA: TGTGCCAGCAGGCGGTCATCCGGGACAGGGGAGTGGGAGCAGTACTTC.